Shown below are 31 T cell receptor beta chains from a single sample sequenced in a study of blood T cell repertoires in COVID-19. The data were produced by immunoSEQ multiplex PCR, yet TCRdb's version contains in-frame clones alone and is incomplete. The data contain some 140,000 clones, roughly four fifths of them singletons. The sample comprised PBMCs or T cells enriched from blood (not recorded which). These receptors were collected from a man aged 50-60 years who had recovered from COVID-19.

The CDR3 here is CASRSGGGYTF. For the CDR3, the DNA is TGTGCCAGCAGGTCCGGCGGCGGCTACACCTTC. The J gene is TRBJ1-2, the V gene TRBV28; D is unclear. The V and J ends lost 6 bases and 8 bases respectively, with 10 bases between them. This CDR3 region has 11 residues. The germline V gene has CDR1 MDHEN and CDR2 SYDVKM.

This chain joins TRBV6-1 and TRBJ2-3; 8 nucleotides line up with TRBD1. The ends lost 3 bases at V and 7 bases at J; junction bases unmatched: 9. CDR1 is MNHNS, CDR2 SASEGT, per germline. The CDR3 contains 15 residues. CDR3 protein: CASSDGQGRSHTQYF. The CDR3 DNA sequence: TGTGCCAGCAGTGATGGACAGGGCCGGTCACATACGCAGTATTTT.

This sequence joins TRBV9 and TRBJ1-6; D not resolved. There are 15 residues in the CDR3. Trimming shortened V by 0 bases and J by 7 bases, and 11 bases separated the two germline ends. From germline, CDR1 is SGDLS and CDR2 YYNGEE. As DNA, the CDR3 is TGTGCCAGCAGCGTAGTAGGGAGGGAGAATTCACCCCTCCACTTT. Translating gives CASSVVGRENSPLHF. Full variable domain (remainder filled in from reference TRBV9 and TRBJ1-6): DSGVTQTPKHLITATGQRVTLRCSPRSGDLSVYWYQQSLDQGLQFLIQYYNGEERAKGNILERFSAQQFPDLHSELNLSSLELGDSALYFCASSVVGRENSPLHFGNGTRLTVT.

The chain combines TRBV4-3 with TRBJ2-3; D ambiguous. The V end was cut by 1 base, the J end by 4 bases, with 3 bases between. The germline gives CDR1 LGHNA, CDR2 YSLEER. The CDR3 length is 12 residues. As DNA, the CDR3 is TGCGCCAGCAGCCAAGCCTCAGATACGCAGTATTTT. It encodes CASSQASDTQYF.

The V call is TRBV5-6, the J call TRBJ2-7; TRBD1 aligns across 7 bases. The V gene's germline CDR1 is SGHDT and CDR2 YYEEEE. The CDR3 length is 15 residues. The V segment lost 0 bases and the J segment 3 bases; nucleotides outside the gene matches: 6. In nucleotides, the CDR3 is TGTGCCAGCAGCTTGGGTAGGGGGCTCGTCTACGAGCAGTACTTC. Amino acid sequence: CASSLGRGLVYEQYF.

The chain carries TRBV6-5 and TRBJ2-7; 10 bases fit TRBD1. The CDR3 sequence is 13 residues long. The germline V gene has CDR1 MNHEY and CDR2 SVGAGI. V trimming: 8 bases; J trimming: 2 bases; junction bases outside the gene matches: 3. CDR3 protein: CASRTGGAYEQYF. The CDR3 bases are TGTGCCAGCCGGACAGGGGGTGCCTACGAGCAGTACTTC.

CDR3: CATSLKARGTGELFF. CDR3 sequence (DNA): TGTGCCACCTCTTTAAAGGCCCGAGGGACCGGGGAGCTGTTTTTT. The chain employs TRBV27 and TRBJ2-2; D might be TRBD2 (5 bases). The CDR3 contains 15 residues. V was clipped by 10 bases and J by 5 bases, with 20 bases between them. From germline, CDR1 is MNHEY and CDR2 SMNVEV (reference sequence).

The chain links TRBV5-1 to TRBJ1-2, with D perhaps matching TRBD1 (6 bases). CDR1 is SGHRS and CDR2 is YFSETQ in the germline V gene. Trimming shortened V by 0 bases and J by 6 bases, and 15 bases separated the two germline ends. This CDR3 contains 15 residues. The CDR3 DNA sequence: TGCGCCAGCAGCTTGGCCAGGTTTGGGGGCGATGGCTACACCTTC. It encodes CASSLARFGGDGYTF.

V usage is TRBV30 and J usage is TRBJ1-6; D not certain. Trimming pared 1 base from V and 7 bases from J, leaving 14 bases between. Looked up from germline, CDR1 is GTSNPN and CDR2 is SVGIG (reference sequence). The CDR3 runs 15 residues. CDR3 coding DNA: TGTGCCTGGAGTGCTCGAGGACTGACCAATTCACCCCTCCACTTT. It specifies CAWSARGLTNSPLHF.

The gene calls are TRBV7-9 and TRBJ1-3; D call uncertain. CDR3 length: 14 amino acids. Trimming stripped 1 base from V and 3 bases from J, with 7 bases between. Germline V lookup: CDR1 SEHNR, CDR2 FQNEAQ (reference sequence). Written as DNA, the CDR3 is TGTGCCAGCAGCTTAGATCGGGGTGGAAACACCATATATTTT. This encodes CASSLDRGGNTIYF.

This chain uses TRBV4-3 with TRBJ1-1; 8 bases fit TRBD1. The CDR3 is 16 residues long. Per the germline V gene, CDR1 is LGHNA and CDR2 is YSLEER. Losses at the gene ends were 4 bases for V and 4 bases for J; bases not matched to a gene: 11. The CDR3 region is CASSPVTGGWTTEAFF. DNA of the CDR3: TGCGCCAGCAGCCCCGTTACAGGGGGTTGGACCACTGAAGCTTTCTTT.

The rearrangement joins TRBV5-4 to TRBJ2-3; D uncertain. CDR1 is SGHNT, CDR2 YYREEE, per germline (reference sequence). Trimming left V 1 base short and J 8 bases short, with 5 bases between. The CDR3 extends over 11 amino acids. CDR3 region: CASSLTGTQYF. CDR3 bases: TGTGCCAGCAGCTTGACGGGTACGCAGTATTTT.

The chain uses TRBV2 and TRBJ1-5; 7 bases agree with TRBD1. This CDR3 has 13 amino acids. Trimming at V came to 7 bases and at J to 5 bases, leaving 5 bases not matched to a gene. Germline V CDR1 and CDR2: SNHLY, FYNNEI. CDR3 coding DNA: TGTGCCAGCATGGACAGGCTCTATCAGCCCCAGCATTTT. Its protein is CASMDRLYQPQHF.

The chain employs TRBV15 and TRBJ1-5, with TRBD1 matching over 12 bases. This CDR3 is built from 20 residues. The ends lost 0 bases at V and 6 bases at J; junction bases unmatched: 15. Germline values: CDR1 LNHNV, CDR2 YYDKDF (reference sequence). CDR3 amino acids: CATSRDWVRAGTGGPQPQHF. CDR3 DNA sequence: TGTGCCACCAGCAGAGATTGGGTACGGGCCGGGACAGGGGGCCCTCAGCCCCAGCATTTT.

In regard to this clone: Germline and junction disagree at one end, which may indicate a read error. The chain carries TRBV7-9 and TRBJ1-2, with 7 bases aligning to TRBD1. The CDR3 length is 8 residues. Germline V gene lookup returns CDR1 SEHNR and CDR2 FQNEAQ (reference sequence). CDR3 DNA: TGTGCCAGCAGCTGGGGACAGTTC. This encodes CASSWGQF.

The V gene is TRBV5-5, the J gene TRBJ1-4; D not resolved. V lost 1 base, J lost 0 bases, and 7 bases lay in between. Per germline, CDR1 SGHKS and CDR2 YYEKEE (reference sequence). The CDR3 totals 15 residues. The CDR3 bases are TGTGCCAGCAGCTTGCGGGGTTCAACTAATGAAAAACTGTTTTTT. Amino acids: CASSLRGSTNEKLFF. The full variable domain, completed using reference TRBV5-5 and TRBJ1-4, is DAGVTQSPTHLIKTRGQQVTLRCSPISGHKSVSWYQQVLGQGPQFIFQYYEKEERGRGNFPDRFSARQFPNYSSELNVNALLLGDSALYLCASSLRGSTNEKLFFGSGTQLSVL.

V is TRBV12-5 and J is TRBJ1-2; TRBD1 is a possible D gene (5 bases). V dropped 0 bases and J dropped 6 bases, with 11 bases sitting between them. This CDR3 is 14 amino acids long. Germline CDR1 and CDR2: LGHNT and FRNRAP. As DNA, the CDR3 is TGTGCTAGTGGTTTGGTAGCAGGGATGCATGGCTACACCTTC. This gives the protein CASGLVAGMHGYTF. Variable domain in full (rest from reference TRBV12-5 and TRBJ1-2): DARVTQTPRHKVTEMGQEVTMRCQPILGHNTVFWYRQTMMQGLELLAYFRNRAPLDDSGMPKDRFSAEMPDATLATLKIQPSEPRDSAVYFCASGLVAGMHGYTFGSGTRLTVV.

The chain joins TRBV6-4 to TRBJ2-2; no firm D call. The CDR3 has 14 amino acids. The V gene lost 3 bases and the J gene lost 0 bases, with 5 bases spanning the gap. Germline CDR1 reads MRHNA; CDR2 reads SNTAGT. The CDR3 here is CASSEQPNTGELFF. Written as DNA, the CDR3 is TGTGCCAGCAGTGAACAGCCGAACACCGGGGAGCTGTTTTTT.

The rearrangement uses TRBV27 and TRBJ1-2, with D possibly TRBD1 on 6 matching bases. The CDR3 sequence is 13 residues long. Germline values: CDR1 MNHEY, CDR2 SMNVEV (reference sequence). V dropped 5 bases and J dropped 4 bases, with 11 bases sitting between them. CDR3 residues: CASSRGQTYGYTF. CDR3 nucleotide sequence: TGTGCCAGCAGTCGTGGACAGACCTATGGCTACACCTTC.

V is TRBV5-4 and J is TRBJ2-3, with D possibly matching TRBD1 (5 bases). Trimming removed 0 bases from V and 5 bases from J, with 10 bases in between. Germline CDR1 SGHNT, CDR2 YYREEE (reference sequence). There are 14 residues in the CDR3. The CDR3 loop reads CASSLAGNRDTQYF. DNA for the CDR3: TGTGCCAGCAGCTTGGCAGGGAATAGAGATACGCAGTATTTT.

The sample holds many counts of this clone. The DNA for the CDR3 is TGTGCCAGCAGCTTACACGATCGACAGGGCGTTCGCTCACCCCTCCACTTT. This encodes CASSLHDRQGVRSPLHF. The V gene is TRBV7-9, the J gene TRBJ1-6, with 7 bases that match TRBD1. The V segment lost 2 bases and the J segment 10 bases; nucleotides outside the gene matches: 14. CDR3 length equals 17 residues. The germline V gene has CDR1 SEHNR and CDR2 FQNEAQ (reference sequence).

This chain uses TRBV2 with TRBJ2-1; D uncertain. Trimming pared 9 bases from V and 3 bases from J, leaving 6 bases between. The CDR3 is made up of 11 amino acids. CDR1 SNHLY and CDR2 FYNNEI come from the germline V gene. The DNA for the CDR3 is TGTGCCAGTGTCCTCTACAATGAGCAGTTCTTC. It is translated as CASVLYNEQFF. The whole variable domain, filled in from reference TRBV2 and TRBJ2-1, reads EPEVTQTPSHQVTQMGQEVILRCVPISNHLYFYWYRQILGQKVEFLVSFYNNEISEKSEIFDDQFSVERPDGSNFTLKIRSTKLEDSAMYFCASVLYNEQFFGPGTRLTVL.

In this sample, this clone turned up once. The chain employs TRBV9 and TRBJ2-3; 10 bases map to TRBD2. CDR1 and CDR2 (germline): SGDLS, YYNGEE. Trimming took 4 bases from V and 5 from J; bases not matched to a gene: 10. The CDR3 runs 16 residues. This chain's CDR3 is CASSPRAGGPVDTQYF. CDR3 sequence (DNA): TGTGCCAGCAGCCCCCGAGCGGGGGGGCCTGTAGATACGCAGTATTTT.

This clone appeared a single time. The genes are TRBV5-1 and TRBJ2-4; D may be TRBD1 (6 bases). V was pared by 5 bases and J by 2 bases, with 17 bases between. The germline V gene encodes CDR1 SGHRS and CDR2 YFSETQ. This CDR3 is 16 amino acids long. For the CDR3, the DNA is TGCGCCAGCAGATCCGGGACAATCGGGCCCAAAAACATTCAGTACTTC. Translating it yields CASRSGTIGPKNIQYF.

The V gene is TRBV4-3, the J gene TRBJ1-2, with 8 bases lining up with TRBD1. CDR3 length: 15 residues. Unmatched junction bases numbered 10, after V lost 4 bases and J lost 6 bases. Germline V gives CDR1 LGHNA, CDR2 YSLEER. CDR3 DNA sequence: TGCGCCAGCAGCCGCGAAAGGACAGGGCCCGATGGCTACACCTTC. Residues: CASSRERTGPDGYTF.

This sequence joins TRBV2 and TRBJ2-7; the D gene is possibly TRBD1 (5 bases). From germline, CDR1 is SNHLY and CDR2 FYNNEI. Trimming shortened V by 2 bases and J by 2 bases, and 10 bases separated the two germline ends. This CDR3 has 14 amino acids. CDR3 coding DNA: TGTGCCAGCAGTGAAAGACAGATTCCCTACGAGCAGTACTTC. As protein: CASSERQIPYEQYF.

The chain is built from TRBV7-8 and TRBJ2-2, with 10 bases that match TRBD1. Trimming at V came to 6 bases and at J to 3 bases, leaving 4 bases not matched to a gene. The CDR3 is 15 amino acids. The V gene's germline CDR1 is SGHVS and CDR2 FQNEAQ. The CDR3 DNA sequence: TGTGCCAGCAGTCCCGGGACAGGGGACACCGGGGAGCTGTTTTTT. This codes for CASSPGTGDTGELFF. The full variable domain, its missing parts supplied by reference TRBV7-8 and TRBJ2-2, is GAGVSQSPRYKVAKRGQDVALRCDPISGHVSLFWYQQALGQGPEFLTYFQNEAQLDKSGLPSDRFFAERPEGSVSTLKIQRTQQEDSAVYLCASSPGTGDTGELFFGEGSRLTVL.

The chain uses TRBV5-4 and TRBJ2-2; TRBD2 aligns across 7 bases. This CDR3 region has 16 residues. Germline V CDR1 and CDR2: SGHNT, YYREEE (reference sequence). Losses at the gene ends were 1 base for V and 0 bases for J; bases not matched to a gene: 3. This chain's CDR3 is CASSLPGGSNTGELFF. In DNA form, the CDR3 reads TGTGCCAGCAGCTTGCCCGGGGGGTCGAACACCGGGGAGCTGTTTTTT.

The CDR3 DNA reads as TGTGCCAGCAGTTCGGGGGAGGGTCGGGTGCGGAATCAGCCCCAGCATTTT. It is translated as CASSSGEGRVRNQPQHF. The chain joins TRBV6-2 or TRBV6-3 to TRBJ1-5; maybe TRBD1 (5 bases). Trimming took off 4 bases at V and 4 bases at J, with 20 bases between the two ends. CDR3 length: 17 amino acids. Germline V gene data show CDR1 as MNHEY and CDR2 as SVGEGT.

The chain has TRBV6-2 or TRBV6-3 and TRBJ1-6; 9 bases are a match to TRBD1. J was trimmed by 10 bases and V by 4 bases; bases with no gene match: 8. The CDR3 consists of 15 residues. Germline-derived CDR1 and CDR2 are MNHEY and SVGEGT. The CDR3 region has the DNA TGTGCCAGCAGTTCCCCACAGGGGGCCTCGTCACCCCTCCACTTT. It codes for CASSSPQGASSPLHF.

In the case of this clone: Other DNA sequences in this sample translate to the same CDR3. V is TRBV6-4 and J is TRBJ1-1, with D hard to call. Between the trimmed V and J ends, which lost 6 bases and 1 base, there was a span of 9 bases. This CDR3 is 13 amino acids long. Germline CDR1 and CDR2: MRHNA and SNTAGT. CDR3: CASSRHGNTEAFF. CDR3 sequence (DNA): TGTGCCAGCAGCAGGCATGGGAACACTGAAGCTTTCTTT.